This T cell receptor (beta chain) was captured by sequencing in a study of vaccination and CD4 T cells after COVID-19. Overall study context: Post-COVID draws came a median approximately 100 days after diagnosis (range 35 to 161). Findings and limits, study-wide: The analysis of convalescent patients involved relatively few individuals and lacked early post-infection timepoints.

Treatment denoted: approximately 10-day PBMC culture with coronavirus spike peptide pools or control peptides (ViraFEST assay). Investigators obtained the unexposed donor's CD4+ T cells before the COVID-19 pandemic (2011-2018). This CDR3 region has 14 residues. CDR1 is LNHDA and CDR2 is SQIVND in the germline V gene (reference sequence). With 3 bases removed from V and 6 bases from J, the gap between germline ends came to 11 bases. Turning to this clonotype: Its target is unknown.

Sequence data for DNA of cultured CD4+ T cells were generated by the Oncomine TCR Beta short-read assay. Via MiXCR, TCRdb re-called the PCR reads, giving one row per CDR3 protein. The sample lists several thousand distinct CDR3 sequences, 24% seen once, with less than 40% in the top ten. The rearrangement joins TRBV19 to TRBJ2-2; TRBD1 might be the D (5 bases). Sequencing was carried out using CD4+ T cells from blood, cultured in vitro. This TCR derives from a human donor in good health. CDR3 bases: TGTGCCAGTAGTATCTCGACAGAGGCCGGGGAGCTGTTTTTT. Translating it yields CASSISTEAGELFF.